This record concerns one T cell receptor (beta chain) sequence. Other DNA sequences in this sample translate to the same CDR3. This sample stems from a study of blood T cell repertoires in COVID-19. Study-wide context: Acute and convalescent COVID-19 specimens originated in the United States, Italy and Spain.

Assignments of participants to cohorts depended upon their own reported clinical history. Donors in Cohort 3 counted as recovered after two negative PCRs, clearance, or symptom resolution. Trimming took off 3 bases at V and 1 base at J, with 6 bases between the two ends. The CDR3 runs 13 residues. Using immunoSEQ multiplex PCR, the repertoire was profiled, and TCRdb retains in-frame clones only, with some absent. The sample includes approximately 200,000 clones, roughly four fifths of them seen just once. The source is a man aged 35 to 55 who had recovered from COVID-19. Sequencing was done on a sample of PBMCs or T cells enriched from blood (not recorded which). J is TRBJ1-1 and V is TRBV12-3 or TRBV12-4; D perhaps matches TRBD1 (5 bases). CDR3 sequence (DNA): TGTGCCAGCAGTTTCCAGGGGAACACTGAAGCTTTCTTT. This translates into CASSFQGNTEAFF.